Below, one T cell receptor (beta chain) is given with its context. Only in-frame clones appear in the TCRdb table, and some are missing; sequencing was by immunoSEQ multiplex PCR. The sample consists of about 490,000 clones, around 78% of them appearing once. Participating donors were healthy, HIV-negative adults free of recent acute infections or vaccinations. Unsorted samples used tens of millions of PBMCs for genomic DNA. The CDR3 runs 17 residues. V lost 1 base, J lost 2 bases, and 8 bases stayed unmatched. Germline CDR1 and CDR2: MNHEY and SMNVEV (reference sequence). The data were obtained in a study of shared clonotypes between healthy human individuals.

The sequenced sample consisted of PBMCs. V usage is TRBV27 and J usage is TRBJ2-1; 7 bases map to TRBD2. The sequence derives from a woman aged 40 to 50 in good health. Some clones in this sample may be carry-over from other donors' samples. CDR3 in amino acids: CASSLLESGTAYNEQFF. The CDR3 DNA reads TGTGCCAGCAGTTTATTGGAGAGCGGGACGGCCTACAATGAGCAGTTCTTC.